This T cell receptor beta chain was captured by sequencing in a study of cytomegalovirus exposure and HLA in healthy donors. Germline-derived CDR1 and CDR2 are GTSNPN and SVGIG (reference sequence). The CDR3 length is 13 residues. Unmatched junction bases numbered 1, after V lost 2 bases and J lost 3 bases. As for this clone: Its specificity is unknown.

Primers: 60 Vbeta forward and 13 Jbeta reverse. Produced via immunoSEQ multiplex PCR; TCRdb's table is partial and in-frame only. The sample gives under 250,000 clones, about 81% of which show up once; about 2.6% is in the top ten. General study findings and limits: What TCR beta sequences reportedly achieved was accurate prediction of HLA-A and HLA-B alleles in most subjects. An analysis was carried out later, and it reportedly showed fewer N-insertions in an Asian-associated ancestry cluster than the 666-donor mean.

The specimen sequenced was PBMCs. The chain links TRBV30 to TRBJ2-1, with TRBD2 identical over 7 bases. The clonotype was recovered from a woman in her thirties or forties in good health and CMV-seronegative. The CDR3 DNA reads TGTGCCTGGAGTACGGGGGGCTACAATGAGCAGTTCTTC. Its protein is CAWSTGGYNEQFF.